The sequence of this TCR beta chain was determined in a study of blood T cell repertoires in COVID-19 (dated by TCRdb to 2020 to 2021). Background for the entire study: The collaborator samples originated in the United States, Italy and Spain and spanned the acute and convalescent phases of COVID-19. Deeply sampled blood TCRbeta repertoires from subjects exposed to, actively infected with, or recovered from COVID-19 were included in the dataset. The prospective study material was composed of cDNA or gDNA derived from T cells, B-cell-depleted T cells, or PBMCs. A freely available public database, intended as a resource for researchers studying the immune response to SARS-CoV-2, is where the repertoires were released. HLA class I and class II types, where available, came from metadata supplied by the sample provider rather than from assay-based typing. Sample metadata almost always included a de-identified subject ID, COVID-19 status, age in years and sex. The samples were drawn from two sources: the first 160 participants of the ongoing ImmuneRACE study, and 1,000 to 1,500 subjects contributed by 6 global collaborators.

On this clone: The antigen it recognizes is unknown. The input lacks base qualities; no much larger clone sits a single base away.

One collaborating source in Seattle enrolled patients during active infection and followed them longitudinally through the course of disease. The collaborating institutions used their own protocols to collect whole blood in K2EDTA tubes. Collaborator samples were shipped for TCRbeta analysis as frozen whole blood, isolated PBMCs, or DNA extracted from either sample type. What the research found in general, with its limitations: The amount of clinical and demographic metadata varied by source and participant and was provided uncurated.

TCRbeta CDR3 regions were amplified from genomic DNA by means of the immunoSEQ Assay, a bias-controlled multiplex PCR. The study's own analysis went as follows. The number of nucleated cells in each sample was estimated from the amplification of reference gene primers within the assay. To quantify the absolute abundance of each unique TCRbeta CDR3 rearrangement, sequence reads were collapsed and filtered. For each sample, productive Simpson clonality was calculated as the square root of Simpson's diversity index across productive rearrangements. TCRdb took over this immuneACCESS table, retaining in-frame rearrangements with V and J assigned. Such tables are incomplete; in checked studies, under half of the missing clones stem from an unresolved V gene, and the remainder is unexplained. D and trimming were read from the DNA, whereas the V and J calls and clone size are those reported in that table. This sample comprises more than 85,000 clones, 85% to 90% of them detected only once. Clones ranked in the top ten supply just over 2% of the sample.

The sequence was collected from a man aged 45 to 65 with COVID-19, enrolled during active disease. Source material: peripheral blood.

The nucleotides read TGTGCCAGCAGCTTGACGGGGTCCCCCTACTACGAGCAGTACTTC. This codes for CASSLTGSPYYEQYF. The V gene is TRBV5-6 and the J gene is TRBJ2-7, and perhaps TRBD2 as D gene, on 5 matching bases. CDR1 and CDR2 are read off the germline V gene as SGHDT and YYEEEE. The CDR3 holds 15 amino acids from the cysteine to the phenylalanine. The entry retains the CDR3 DNA only, 45 bases that are in frame from base 1. V drops 1 base and J drops 3 bases, leaving 14 bases in between.